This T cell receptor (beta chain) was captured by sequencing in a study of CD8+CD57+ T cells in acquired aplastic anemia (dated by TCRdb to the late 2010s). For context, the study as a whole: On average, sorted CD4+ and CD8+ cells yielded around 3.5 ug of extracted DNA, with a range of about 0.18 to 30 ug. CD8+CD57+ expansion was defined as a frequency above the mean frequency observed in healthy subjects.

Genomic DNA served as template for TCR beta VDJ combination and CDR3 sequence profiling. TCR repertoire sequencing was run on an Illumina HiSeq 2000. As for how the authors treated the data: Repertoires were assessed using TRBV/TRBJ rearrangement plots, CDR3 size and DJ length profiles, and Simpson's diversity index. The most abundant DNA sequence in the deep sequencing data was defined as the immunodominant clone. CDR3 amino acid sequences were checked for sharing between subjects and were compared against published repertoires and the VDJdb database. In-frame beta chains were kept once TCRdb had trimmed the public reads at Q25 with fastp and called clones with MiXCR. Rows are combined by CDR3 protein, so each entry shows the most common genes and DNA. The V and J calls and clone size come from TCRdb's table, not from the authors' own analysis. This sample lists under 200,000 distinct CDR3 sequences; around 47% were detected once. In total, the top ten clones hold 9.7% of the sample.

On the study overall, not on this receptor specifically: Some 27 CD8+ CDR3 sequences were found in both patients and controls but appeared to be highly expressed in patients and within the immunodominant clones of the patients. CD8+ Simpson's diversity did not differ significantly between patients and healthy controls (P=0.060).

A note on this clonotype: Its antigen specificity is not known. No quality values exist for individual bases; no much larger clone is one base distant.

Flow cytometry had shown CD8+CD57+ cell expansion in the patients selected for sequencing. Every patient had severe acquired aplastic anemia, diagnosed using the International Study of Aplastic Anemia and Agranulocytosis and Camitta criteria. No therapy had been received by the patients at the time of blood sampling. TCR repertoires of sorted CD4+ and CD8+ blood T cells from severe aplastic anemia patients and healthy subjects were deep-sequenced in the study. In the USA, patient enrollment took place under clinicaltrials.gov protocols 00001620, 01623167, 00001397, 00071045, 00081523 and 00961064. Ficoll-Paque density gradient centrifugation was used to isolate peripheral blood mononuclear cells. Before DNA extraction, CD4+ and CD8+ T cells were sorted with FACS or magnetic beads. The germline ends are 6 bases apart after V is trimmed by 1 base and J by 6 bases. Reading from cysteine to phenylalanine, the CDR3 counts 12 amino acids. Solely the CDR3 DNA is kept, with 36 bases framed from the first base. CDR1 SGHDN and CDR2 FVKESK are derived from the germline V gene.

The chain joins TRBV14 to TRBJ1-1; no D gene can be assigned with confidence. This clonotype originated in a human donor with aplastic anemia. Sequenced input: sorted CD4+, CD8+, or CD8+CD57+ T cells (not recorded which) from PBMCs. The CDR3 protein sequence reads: CASSQGGAEAFF. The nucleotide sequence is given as TGTGCCAGCAGCCAAGGGGGTGCTGAAGCTTTCTTT.